The T cell receptor (beta chain) under discussion was sequenced for a study of T cells in Graves' hyperthyroidism and ophthalmopathy (dated by TCRdb to about 2019). Looking at the study overall: Peripheral blood was collected at initial diagnosis, before any treatment. To identify distinguishing TCR V-J signatures, a discovery cohort of roughly 100 patients was used, comprising under 45 with Graves' ophthalmopathy and under 60 with stable Graves' hyperthyroidism. Prospective prediction of ophthalmopathy was tested in an independent validation cohort consisting of some 20 hyperthyroidism patients and 15 or so patients who later progressed to ophthalmopathy. The approximately 95 discovery patients were divided at random into training and test sets in a 7:3 ratio. In addition, the study compared T-cell repertoires in thyroid tissue and in blood from over 5 Graves' hyperthyroidism patients. Once sampling was done, hyperthyroidism patients were given methimazole at a starting dose of 30 mg daily, whereas ophthalmopathy patients were given high-dose intravenous methylprednisolone. TCR Vbeta CDR3 sequencing of roughly 140 peripheral blood samples (approximately 44 ophthalmopathy, around 80 hyperthyroidism and around 17 progressor patients) is reported in the paper. The paper's findings and limits, for the study overall: A 13 V-J signature model separated ophthalmopathy from stable hyperthyroidism, with over 85% sensitivity and about 81% specificity in cross-validation and 80%/75% in testing. In validation, the model predicted progression to ophthalmopathy with approximately 71% sensitivity and approximately 72% specificity, a median of about 6 months before onset. Most expanded thyroid clonotypes (frequency above 0.001) were also detected in blood, a finding suggesting that blood repertoires may reflect thyroid immune responses. No statistical method was used to set the sample size in advance, and investigators knew the group allocation.

This clonotype was recorded a few times. The antigen it binds to is not known. No much larger clonotype is one base removed from it; base qualities were not supplied. TCR beta CDR3 regions were amplified from RNA transcripts. The first round of RT-PCR for the TCR CDR3 was performed with the HTBI primer set and the Qiagen OneStep RT-PCR kit. Libraries were constructed in a second round of multiplex PCR, after which size selection and purification were carried out. Sequencing of the libraries was done on an Illumina HiSeq2000 using paired-end 100 bp reads. The authors' pipeline ran thus. SOAPnuke was used to process the raw data, removing reads that contained adapters or uncalled bases, had a mean Phred below 15, or lacked an exact match to the constant primer or identifier. High-quality paired reads were merged with COPE v1.2.5, and unique nucleotide sequences were defined as clonotypes. MiTCR v1.1 was used to align the clonotypes against IMGT TRBV, TRBD and TRBJ reference segments. The analysis was restricted to V-J combinations with a frequency above 0.0001, which together covered around 99% of the repertoires. A TCS score was defined as the ratio of F50 (clonal expansion) to E x V (chaos), with BLOSUM62-based TCRdist applied between CDR3 peptides within each V-J. Welch's t-statistics and random forest reduced roughly 530 V-J features to 10 to 15, which were used in a naive Bayes classifier (R e1071). TCRdb reanalyzed the raw reads on its own, using fastp at Q25 for trimming and MiXCR for clone calling, and kept in-frame beta chains. Identical CDR3 protein sequences are pooled into one entry, listed with their most common genes and DNA. TCRdb, not the authors, supplied the V and J calls. The sample records around 300,000 distinct CDR3 sequences, roughly 22% of which are singletons. About 60% of the sample goes to the ten largest clones.

Including cysteine and phenylalanine, the CDR3 has 15 amino acids. Only CDR3 DNA is held: 45 bases, read in frame from base 1. The V and J ends are trimmed by 4 bases and 0 bases, leaving 12 bases between them. From a lookup of the germline V gene, CDR1 and CDR2 are MNHNS and SASEGT. In the ophthalmopathy patients, disease was moderately to severely active, with a Clinical Activity Score of 3 or more, a NOSPECS grade of 4 or more, and a duration of less than 3 months. Any patient with an uncontrolled infection, another autoimmune disease, pregnancy or lactation was excluded. Diagnoses relied on clinical symptoms, serum thyroxine and TRAb, thyroid ultrasound and orbital computed tomography. PBMCs were separated from roughly 9.3 ml of fresh peripheral blood using Ficoll-Paque density gradient centrifugation. Trizol reagent was used to extract total RNA, and RNA quality was then checked on an Agilent 2100 Bioanalyzer.

Sequencing used blood. The rearranged segments are TRBV6-1 and TRBJ1-1, with a weak D call of TRBD1 (6 bases match). This receptor was identified in a young man with Graves' ophthalmopathy. The DNA sequence reads TGTGCCAGCAGTGTCCCCAGGGGCATGAACACTGAAGCTTTCTTT. Translated, this is CASSVPRGMNTEAFF.